This entry concerns a single TCR beta chain. Donors included only healthy HIV-negative adults lacking recent acute infections or vaccinations. The data were taken from a study of shared clonotypes between healthy human individuals. Running of the assay took place at deep level. Measured with immunoSEQ multiplex PCR; TCRdb has only the in-frame clones, and not every one. The data contain about 640,000 clones, about 78% of them seen just once; the ten biggest clones take up approximately 1.8%. The CDR3 length is 14 residues. V gave up 6 bases and J gave up 1 base; unmatched junction bases: 2. CDR1 and CDR2 from the germline V gene are MNHEY and SVGAGI.

The chain carries TRBV6-5 and TRBJ1-3; 8 bases agree with TRBD1. The sequence derives from a woman aged 30 to 39 in good health. Sequenced sample: memory CD4+ T cells sorted from blood. Subset of the sample: CD45RA-negative fraction. In nucleotides, the CDR3 is TGTGCCAGCAGACGGACAGGGTCTGGAAACACCATATATTTT. It yields the protein CASRRTGSGNTIYF.